These T cell receptor beta chains were read from a single sample in a study of T cells in Graves' hyperthyroidism and ophthalmopathy. TCRdb reprocessed the multiplex PCR reads with MiXCR, giving one entry per CDR3 protein. The sample holds 250,000 to 400,000 distinct CDR3 sequences; roughly 13% are singletons and the top ten take 34%. Sequenced: blood. These receptors all stem from a woman between 40 and 50 years old with Graves' ophthalmopathy. Both conserved end residues are part of each CDR3. D genes are given only for firm matches. Size is omitted from some rows. Given values are once, few, many or a class for expanded clones.

>TRBV11-2|15|NA|many|TRBJ1-4
CASSPLQGTNEKLFF
TGTGCCAGCAGCCCACTACAGGGAACTAATGAAAAACTGTTTTTT
>TRBV19|16|NA|NA|TRBJ2-5
CASNDRGGGQAETQYF
TGTGCCAGTAACGATAGGGGGGGAGGCCAGGCAGAGACCCAGTACTTC
>TRBV9|15|TRBD1|few|TRBJ2-1
CASSVEGGAGNEQFF
TGTGCCAGCAGCGTAGAAGGGGGCGCGGGCAATGAGCAGTTCTTC
>TRBV6-9|17|NA|many|TRBJ2-2
CASTHQGGRANTGELFF
TGTGCCAGCACCCACCAGGGGGGGAGAGCGAACACCGGGGAGCTGTTTTTT
>TRBV18|14|TRBD1|many|TRBJ1-1
CASSPDRANTEAFF
TGTGCCAGCTCTCCCGACAGGGCTAACACTGAAGCTTTCTTT
>TRBV20-1|13|NA|many|TRBJ1-5
CSARGGGYQPQHF
TGCAGTGCTAGGGGTGGTGGGTATCAGCCCCAGCATTTT
>TRBV7-2|13|NA|many|TRBJ2-2
CASSLVTGGELFF
TGTGCCAGCAGCTTAGTCACTGGCGGGGAGCTGTTTTTT
>TRBV20-1|14|TRBD1|many|TRBJ2-5
CSARVPGGIETQYF
TGCAGTGCTAGAGTTCCAGGGGGCATAGAGACCCAGTACTTC
>TRBV19|15|TRBD1|NA|TRBJ1-6
CASSPGQGYGSPLHF
TGTGCCAGTAGTCCGGGACAGGGGTATGGTTCACCCCTCCACTTT
>TRBV24-1|15|TRBD2|many|TRBJ2-3
CATSPAGVSTDTQYF
TGTGCCACCAGTCCAGCGGGGGTAAGCACAGATACGCAGTATTTT
>TRBV11-2|14|NA|many|TRBJ1-4
CASSLARSSEKLFF
TGTGCCAGCAGCTTAGCCCGTTCATCAGAAAAACTGTTTTTT
>TRBV15|12|NA|many|TRBJ2-7
CATSREANEQYF
TGTGCCACCAGCAGAGAGGCTAACGAGCAGTACTTC
>TRBV5-1|16|NA|NA|TRBJ2-5
CASSTGQGGPRETQYF
TGCGCCAGCAGCACCGGACAAGGGGGTCCTCGAGAGACCCAGTACTTC
>TRBV20-1|14|TRBD1|many|TRBJ1-5
CSAKGQGAGQPQHF
TGCAGTGCCAAGGGACAGGGTGCAGGTCAGCCCCAGCATTTT
>TRBV25-1|13|TRBD1|many|TRBJ1-2
CASTPGQGHGYTF
TGTGCCAGCACCCCGGGACAGGGTCATGGCTACACCTTC
>TRBV6-2/TRBV6-3|12|NA|many|TRBJ2-1
CASSYSGLEQFF
TGTGCCAGCAGTTACTCTGGTCTTGAGCAGTTCTTC
>TRBV9|15|NA|NA|TRBJ1-1
CASSSAAGYVTEAFF
TGTGCCAGCAGCTCTGCGGCAGGGTATGTGACTGAAGCTTTCTTT
>TRBV20-1|12|TRBD1|many|TRBJ2-5
CSASRQGETQYF
TGCAGTGCTAGCCGACAGGGGGAGACCCAGTACTTC
>TRBV6-1|16|NA|many|TRBJ2-7
CASSPTNWGLSYEQYF
TGTGCCAGCAGCCCAACCAACTGGGGGCTCTCCTACGAGCAGTACTTC
>TRBV12-3/TRBV12-4|14|NA|many|TRBJ2-1
CASSLSGTYNEQFF
TGTGCCAGCAGTTTATCCGGGACCTACAATGAGCAGTTCTTC
>TRBV7-2|14|TRBD2|many|TRBJ2-7
CASSFGGGNYEQYF
TGTGCCAGCAGTTTCGGGGGGGGAAACTACGAGCAGTACTTC
>TRBV27|15|TRBD1|few|TRBJ2-2
CASSLYRQGTGELFF
TGTGCCAGCAGTCTCTACAGACAGGGAACCGGGGAGCTGTTTTTT
>TRBV5-1|15|NA|few|TRBJ1-6
CASSLGQGLNSPLHF
TGCGCCAGCAGCTTGGGCCAGGGTTTAAATTCACCCCTCCACTTT
>TRBV12-3/TRBV12-4|11|NA|many|TRBJ2-2
CASSPPGELFF
TGTGCCAGCAGTCCCCCAGGGGAGCTGTTTTTT
>TRBV5-1|14|NA|NA|TRBJ2-4
CASSLGAEKNIQYF
TGCGCCAGCAGCTTGGGGGCAGAAAAAAACATTCAGTACTTC
>TRBV11-2|12|NA|many|TRBJ2-5
CASSVNQETQYF
TGTGCCAGCAGCGTGAACCAAGAGACCCAGTACTTC
>TRBV20-1|14|TRBD2|NA|TRBJ2-1
CSARTSPSGQKQFF
TGCAGTGCTAGAACCTCCCCTAGCGGTCAGAAGCAGTTCTTC
>TRBV11-2|14|NA|NA|TRBJ2-3
CASSLTRGTDTQYF
TGTGCCAGCAGCCTTACAAGAGGCACAGATACGCAGTATTTT
>TRBV25-1|15|NA|many|TRBJ1-1
CASSEYDIGNTEAFF
TGTGCCAGCAGTGAATACGACATTGGGAACACTGAAGCTTTCTTT
>TRBV30|15|NA|many|TRBJ2-7
CAWSVWEFRTYEQYF
TGTGCCTGGAGTGTATGGGAGTTCCGCACCTACGAGCAGTACTTC
>TRBV20-1|17|NA|many|TRBJ2-3
CSARVGGGLETRFTQYF
TGCAGTGCTAGAGTCGGCGGCGGACTGGAGACGAGGTTTACGCAGTATTTT
>TRBV24-1|13|NA|few|TRBJ2-2
CATRKTSAGELFF
TGTGCCACCAGGAAAACTAGTGCCGGGGAGCTGTTTTTT
>TRBV19|14|NA|many|TRBJ2-7
CATEDRSGSDEQYF
TGTGCCACCGAAGACAGGTCGGGATCTGACGAGCAGTACTTC
>TRBV2|18|TRBD1|many|TRBJ2-3
CASTGIGLIGQGTDTQYF
TGTGCCAGCACCGGAATTGGATTAATTGGACAGGGGACAGATACGCAGTATTTT
>TRBV2|14|TRBD1|many|TRBJ1-6
CASTWTGVDSPLHF
TGTGCCAGCACCTGGACAGGTGTAGATTCACCCCTCCACTTT
>TRBV6-1|17|NA|many|TRBJ1-1
CASSYFAGAGTDTEAFF
TGTGCCAGCAGTTATTTCGCCGGAGCGGGTACGGACACTGAAGCTTTCTTT
>TRBV12-3/TRBV12-4|15|TRBD2|many|TRBJ2-5
CASSLSGGREETQYF
TGTGCCAGCAGTTTAAGTGGCGGGAGGGAAGAGACCCAGTACTTC
>TRBV2|17|TRBD1|NA|TRBJ2-5
CASSQAAGTGGQETQYF
TGCGCCAGCAGCCAAGCCGCCGGGACAGGGGGCCAAGAGACCCAGTACTTC
>TRBV19|17|NA|few|TRBJ2-6
CASSRGRVRSGANVLTF
TGTGCCAGTAGTAGGGGCAGGGTTAGGTCTGGGGCCAACGTCCTGACTTTC
>TRBV7-6|13|NA|few|TRBJ2-5
CASSVQGRETQYF
TGTGCCAGCAGCGTGCAGGGACGGGAGACCCAGTACTTC
>TRBV6-5|13|NA|many|TRBJ1-2
CASSYMFNYGYTF
TGTGCCAGCAGTTACATGTTCAACTATGGCTACACCTTC
>TRBV4-1|15|NA|NA|TRBJ1-1
CASSQKDGLNTEAFF
TGCGCCAGCAGCCAAAAGGACGGGTTGAACACTGAAGCTTTCTTT
>TRBV27|12|TRBD2|NA|TRBJ2-1
CASSLQGGGEFF
TGTGCCAGCAGTTTACAGGGTGGGGGGGAGTTCTTC
>TRBV12-3/TRBV12-4|15|TRBD2|NA|TRBJ2-1
CASSPGLAGFNEQFF
TGTGCCAGCAGTCCGGGACTAGCGGGGTTCAATGAGCAGTTCTTC
>TRBV2|17|NA|few|TRBJ1-2
CASSDNPSAETNYGYTF
TGTGCCAGCAGTGATAATCCCAGCGCAGAAACTAACTATGGCTACACCTTC
>TRBV29-1|12|NA|many|TRBJ2-7
CSTKRSGGEQYF
TGCAGCACCAAGCGTAGTGGAGGCGAGCAGTACTTC
>TRBV10-3|12|NA|many|TRBJ1-5
CAISAGDQPQHF
TGTGCCATCTCAGCTGGAGATCAGCCCCAGCATTTT
>TRBV5-1|14|TRBD1|NA|TRBJ1-1
CASSLGTGTTEAFF
TGCGCCAGCAGCCTGGGGACAGGTACGACTGAAGCTTTCTTT